This T cell receptor beta chain was obtained from a study of blood T cell repertoires in COVID-19. About the study: COVID-19 samples, acute and convalescent, were from the United States, Italy and Spain.

Participants were aged 18 to 89 years, lived in roughly 25 US areas, and enrolled virtually. Assignments of participants to cohorts depended upon their own reported clinical history. Here immunoSEQ multiplex PCR was the method, and the copy in TCRdb shows in-frame clones only, minus some. The table shows about 170,000 clones, with roughly four fifths occurring only once. V was clipped by 5 bases and J by 11 bases; unmatched bases: 14. Per germline, CDR1 MGHRA and CDR2 YSYEKL. The length of the CDR3 is 14 residues. The chain couples TRBV4-1 to TRBJ1-1; 7 bases are a match to TRBD1. This sequence was found in a man aged 50 to 60 who had recovered from COVID-19. Sequencing was carried out using PBMCs or T cells enriched from blood (not recorded which). The CDR3 DNA follows: TGCGCCAGCAGCGAAGGGGGCAGGGGAGTGTATGCTTTCTTT. Its translation is CASSEGGRGVYAFF.